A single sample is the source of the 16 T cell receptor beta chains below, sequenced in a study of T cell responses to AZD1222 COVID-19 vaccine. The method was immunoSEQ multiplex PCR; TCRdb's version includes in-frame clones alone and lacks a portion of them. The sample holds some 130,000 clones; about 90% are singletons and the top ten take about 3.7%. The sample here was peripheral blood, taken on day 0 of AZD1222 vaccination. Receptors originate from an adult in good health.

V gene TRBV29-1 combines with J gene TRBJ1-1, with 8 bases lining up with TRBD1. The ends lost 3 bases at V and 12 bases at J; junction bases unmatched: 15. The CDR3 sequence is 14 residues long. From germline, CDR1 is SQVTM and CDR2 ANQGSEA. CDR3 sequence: CSVDPKQRQGRTFF. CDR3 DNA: TGCAGCGTTGACCCAAAACAGAGACAGGGGCGGACTTTCTTT.

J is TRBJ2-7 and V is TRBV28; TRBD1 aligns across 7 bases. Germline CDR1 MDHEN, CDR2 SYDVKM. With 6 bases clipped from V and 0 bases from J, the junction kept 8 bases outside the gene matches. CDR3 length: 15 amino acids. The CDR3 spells CASSYQQGFSYEQYF. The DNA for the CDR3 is TGTGCCAGCAGCTACCAACAGGGGTTCTCCTACGAGCAGTACTTC.

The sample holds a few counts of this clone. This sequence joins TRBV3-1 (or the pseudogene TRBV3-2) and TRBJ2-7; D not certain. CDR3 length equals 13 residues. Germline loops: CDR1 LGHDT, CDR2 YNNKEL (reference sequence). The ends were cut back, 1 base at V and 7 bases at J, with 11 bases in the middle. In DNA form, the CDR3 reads TGTGCCAGCAGCCAAGGTTGGCTGCGGGAGCAGTACTTC. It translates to CASSQGWLREQYF.

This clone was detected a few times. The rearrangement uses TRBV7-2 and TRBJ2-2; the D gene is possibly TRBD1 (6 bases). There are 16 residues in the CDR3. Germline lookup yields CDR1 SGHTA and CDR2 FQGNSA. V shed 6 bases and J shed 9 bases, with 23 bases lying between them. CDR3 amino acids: CASSQTDSRAARELFF. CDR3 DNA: TGTGCCAGCAGTCAAACGGACAGCCGGGCCGCCCGGGAGCTGTTTTTT.

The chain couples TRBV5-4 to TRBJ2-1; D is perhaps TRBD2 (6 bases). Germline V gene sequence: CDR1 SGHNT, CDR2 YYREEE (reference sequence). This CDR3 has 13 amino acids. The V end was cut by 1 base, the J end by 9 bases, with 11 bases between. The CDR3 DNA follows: TGTGCCAGCAGCTTGTCCGGGGACTCTGAGCAGTTCTTC. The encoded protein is CASSLSGDSEQFF.

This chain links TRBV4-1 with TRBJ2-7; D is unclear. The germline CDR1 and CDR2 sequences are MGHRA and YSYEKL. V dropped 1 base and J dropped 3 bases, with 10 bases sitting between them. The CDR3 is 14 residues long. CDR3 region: CASSQVAGSYEQYF. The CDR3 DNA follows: TGCGCCAGCAGCCAAGTCGCTGGCAGCTACGAGCAGTACTTC.

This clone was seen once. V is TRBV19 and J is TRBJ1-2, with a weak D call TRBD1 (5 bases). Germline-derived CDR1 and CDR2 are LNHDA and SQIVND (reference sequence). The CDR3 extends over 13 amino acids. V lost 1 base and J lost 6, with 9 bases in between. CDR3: CASSIGGDDGYTF. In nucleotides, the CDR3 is TGTGCCAGTAGTATAGGAGGGGATGATGGCTACACCTTC.

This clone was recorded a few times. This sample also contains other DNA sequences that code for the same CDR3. CDR3 protein: CASSPSGPNYEQYF. CDR3 nucleotide sequence: TGTGCCAGCAGTCCCTCGGGGCCCAACTACGAGCAGTACTTC. The gene calls are TRBV28 and TRBJ2-7; D assignment may be TRBD1 or TRBD2 (5 bases each). V was pared by 5 bases and J by 3 bases, with 14 bases between. The length of the CDR3 is 14 residues. Germline values: CDR1 MDHEN, CDR2 SYDVKM.

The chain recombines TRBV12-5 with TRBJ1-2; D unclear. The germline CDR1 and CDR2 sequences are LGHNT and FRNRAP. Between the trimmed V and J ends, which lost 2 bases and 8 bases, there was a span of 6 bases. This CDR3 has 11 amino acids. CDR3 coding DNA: TGTGCTAGTGGTTTGCTATACGGCTACACCTTC. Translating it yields CASGLLYGYTF.

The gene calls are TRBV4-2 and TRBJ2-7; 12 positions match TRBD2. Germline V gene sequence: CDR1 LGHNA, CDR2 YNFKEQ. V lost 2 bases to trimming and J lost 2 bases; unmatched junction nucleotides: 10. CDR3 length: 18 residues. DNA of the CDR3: TGTGCCAGCAGCCAATTCCTTGGGACTAGCGGGCTTCCCTACGAGCAGTACTTC. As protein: CASSQFLGTSGLPYEQYF.

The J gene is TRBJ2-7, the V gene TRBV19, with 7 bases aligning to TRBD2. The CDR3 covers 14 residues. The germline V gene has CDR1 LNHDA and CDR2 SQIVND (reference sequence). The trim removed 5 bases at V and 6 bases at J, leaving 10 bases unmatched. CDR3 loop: CASSAVLAEGEQYF. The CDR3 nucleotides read TGTGCCAGTAGTGCCGTGCTAGCGGAGGGCGAGCAGTACTTC.

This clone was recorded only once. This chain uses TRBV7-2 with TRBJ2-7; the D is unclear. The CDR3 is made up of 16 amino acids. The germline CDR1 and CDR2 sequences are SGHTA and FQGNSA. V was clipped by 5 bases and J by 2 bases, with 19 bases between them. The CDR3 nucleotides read TGTGCCAGCAGCCCAGGCGGCAAAACGCTTACCTACGAGCAGTACTTC. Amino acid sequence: CASSPGGKTLTYEQYF.

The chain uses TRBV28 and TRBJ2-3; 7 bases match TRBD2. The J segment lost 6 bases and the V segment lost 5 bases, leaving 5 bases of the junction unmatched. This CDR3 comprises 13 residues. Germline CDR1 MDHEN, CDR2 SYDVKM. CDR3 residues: CASSLGGDDTQYF. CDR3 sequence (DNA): TGTGCCAGCAGTCTGGGAGGGGACGATACGCAGTATTTT.

DNA of the CDR3: TGTGCCAGCAGTTTATCTGCAGGGGCTCGGTACGAGCAGTACTTC. It encodes CASSLSAGARYEQYF. This chain links TRBV27 with TRBJ2-7; TRBD1 is a possible D gene (6 bases). CDR1 is MNHEY, CDR2 SMNVEV, per germline (reference sequence). V was pared by 0 bases and J by 4 bases, with 13 bases between. CDR3 size: 15 residues.

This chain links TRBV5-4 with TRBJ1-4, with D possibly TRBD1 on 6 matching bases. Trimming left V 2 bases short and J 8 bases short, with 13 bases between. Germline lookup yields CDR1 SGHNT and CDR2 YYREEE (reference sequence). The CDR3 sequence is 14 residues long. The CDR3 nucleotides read TGTGCCAGCAGCTTTACAGGGCGGGCGGAAAAACTGTTTTTT. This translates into CASSFTGRAEKLFF.

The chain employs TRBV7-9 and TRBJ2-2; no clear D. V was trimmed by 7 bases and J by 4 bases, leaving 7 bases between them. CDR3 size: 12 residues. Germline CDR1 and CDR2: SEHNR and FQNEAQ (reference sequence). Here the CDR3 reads CASNPTTGELFF. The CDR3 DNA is TGTGCCAGCAATCCGACCACCGGGGAGCTGTTTTTT. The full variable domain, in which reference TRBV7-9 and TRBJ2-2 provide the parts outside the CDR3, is DTGVSQNPRHKITKRGQNVTFRCDPISEHNRLYWYRQTLGQGPEFLTYFQNEAQLEKSRLLSDRFSAERPKGSFSTLEIQRTEQGDSAMYLCASNPTTGELFFGEGSRLTVL.